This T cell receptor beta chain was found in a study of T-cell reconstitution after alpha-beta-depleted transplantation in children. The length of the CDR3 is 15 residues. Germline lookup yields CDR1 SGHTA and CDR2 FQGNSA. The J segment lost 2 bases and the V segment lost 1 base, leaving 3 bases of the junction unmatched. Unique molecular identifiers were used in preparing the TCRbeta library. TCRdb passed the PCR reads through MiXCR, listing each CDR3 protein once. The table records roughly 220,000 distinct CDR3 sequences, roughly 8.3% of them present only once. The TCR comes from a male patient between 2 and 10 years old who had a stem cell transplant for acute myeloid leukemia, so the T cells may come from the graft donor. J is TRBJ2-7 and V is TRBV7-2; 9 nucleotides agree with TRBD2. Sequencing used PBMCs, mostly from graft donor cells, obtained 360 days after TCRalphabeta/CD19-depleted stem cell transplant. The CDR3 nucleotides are TGTGCCAGCAGCTTAGTGCGGGGGGGGCCCTACGAGCAGTACTTC. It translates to CASSLVRGGPYEQYF.